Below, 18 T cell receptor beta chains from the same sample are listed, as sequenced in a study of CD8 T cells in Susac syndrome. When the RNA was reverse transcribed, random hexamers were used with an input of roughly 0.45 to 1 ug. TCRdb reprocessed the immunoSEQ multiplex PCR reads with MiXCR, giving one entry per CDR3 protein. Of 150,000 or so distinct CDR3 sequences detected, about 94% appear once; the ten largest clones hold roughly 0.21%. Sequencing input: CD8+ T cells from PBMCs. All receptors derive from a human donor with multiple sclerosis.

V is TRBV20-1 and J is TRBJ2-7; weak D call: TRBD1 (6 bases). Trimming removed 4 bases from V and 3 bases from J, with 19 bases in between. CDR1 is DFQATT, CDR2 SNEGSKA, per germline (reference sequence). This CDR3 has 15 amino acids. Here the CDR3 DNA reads TGCAGTGCTACCCGAAGACAGGAACCCCGCTACGAGCAGTACTTC. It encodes CSATRRQEPRYEQYF.

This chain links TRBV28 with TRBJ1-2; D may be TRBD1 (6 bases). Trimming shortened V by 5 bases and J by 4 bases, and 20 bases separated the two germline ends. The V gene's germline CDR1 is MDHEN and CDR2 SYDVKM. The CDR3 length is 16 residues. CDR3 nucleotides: TGTGCCAGCAGTAGAAGGGACAATACGGCTAGCTATGGCTACACCTTC. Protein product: CASSRRDNTASYGYTF.

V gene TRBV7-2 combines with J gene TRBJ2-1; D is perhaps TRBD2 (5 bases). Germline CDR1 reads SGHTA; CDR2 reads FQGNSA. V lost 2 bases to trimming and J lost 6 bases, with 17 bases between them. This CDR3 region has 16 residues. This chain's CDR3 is CASSLLLGQEVNEQFF. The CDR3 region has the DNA TGTGCCAGCAGCTTACTACTCGGTCAGGAGGTCAATGAGCAGTTCTTC. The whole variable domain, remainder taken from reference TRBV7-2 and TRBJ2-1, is GAGVSQSPSNKVTEKGKDVELRCDPISGHTALYWYRQSLGQGLEFLIYFQGNSAPDKSGLPSDRFSAERTGGSVSTLTIQRTQQEDSAVYLCASSLLLGQEVNEQFFGPGTRLTVL.

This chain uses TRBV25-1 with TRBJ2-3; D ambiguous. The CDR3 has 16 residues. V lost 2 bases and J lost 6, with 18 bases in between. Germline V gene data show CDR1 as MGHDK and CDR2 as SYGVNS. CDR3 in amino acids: CASSESRAVFLDTQYF. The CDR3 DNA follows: TGTGCCAGCAGTGAAAGTAGGGCAGTTTTCTTGGATACGCAGTATTTT.

CDR3 loop: CAYNRGLQPQHF. DNA of the CDR3: TGTGCCTATAACAGGGGTCTTCAGCCCCAGCATTTT. The chain recombines TRBV28 with TRBJ1-5; 7 nucleotides align to TRBD1. This CDR3 region has 12 residues. Germline CDR1 and CDR2: MDHEN and SYDVKM. Trimming cost V 11 bases and J 6 bases; bases outside gene matches: 7. The whole variable domain, remainder taken from reference TRBV28 and TRBJ1-5, is DVKVTQSSRYLVKRTGEKVFLECVQDMDHENMFWYRQDPGLGLRLIYFSYDVKMKEKGDIPEGYSVSREKKERFSLILESASTNQTSMYLCAYNRGLQPQHFGDGTRLSIL.

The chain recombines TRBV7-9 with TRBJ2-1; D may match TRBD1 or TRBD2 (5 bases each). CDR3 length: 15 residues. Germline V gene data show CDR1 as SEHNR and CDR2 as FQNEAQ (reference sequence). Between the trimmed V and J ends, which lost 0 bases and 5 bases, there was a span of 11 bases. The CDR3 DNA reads TGTGCCAGCAGCTTAGCACCCGGGACGGACAATGAGCAGTTCTTC. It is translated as CASSLAPGTDNEQFF.

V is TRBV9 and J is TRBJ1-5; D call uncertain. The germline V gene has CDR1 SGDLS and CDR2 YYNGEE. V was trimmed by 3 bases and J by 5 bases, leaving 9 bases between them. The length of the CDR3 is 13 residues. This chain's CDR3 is CASSARPDQPQHF. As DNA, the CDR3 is TGTGCCAGCAGCGCTCGTCCGGATCAGCCCCAGCATTTT. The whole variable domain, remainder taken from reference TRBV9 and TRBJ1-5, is DSGVTQTPKHLITATGQRVTLRCSPRSGDLSVYWYQQSLDQGLQFLIQYYNGEERAKGNILERFSAQQFPDLHSELNLSSLELGDSALYFCASSARPDQPQHFGDGTRLSIL.

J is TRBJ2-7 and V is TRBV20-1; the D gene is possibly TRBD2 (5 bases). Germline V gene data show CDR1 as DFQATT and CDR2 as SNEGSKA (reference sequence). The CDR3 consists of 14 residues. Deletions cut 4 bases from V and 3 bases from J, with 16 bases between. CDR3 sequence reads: CSAIPRDRGYEQYF. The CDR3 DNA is TGCAGTGCTATTCCTCGTGACCGGGGCTACGAGCAGTACTTC.

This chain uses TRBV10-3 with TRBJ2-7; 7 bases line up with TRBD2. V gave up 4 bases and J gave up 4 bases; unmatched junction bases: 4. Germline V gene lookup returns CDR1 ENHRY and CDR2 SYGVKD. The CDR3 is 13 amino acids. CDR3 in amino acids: CAISVGSGYEQYF. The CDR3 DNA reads TGTGCCATCAGTGTCGGTAGCGGGTACGAGCAGTACTTC.

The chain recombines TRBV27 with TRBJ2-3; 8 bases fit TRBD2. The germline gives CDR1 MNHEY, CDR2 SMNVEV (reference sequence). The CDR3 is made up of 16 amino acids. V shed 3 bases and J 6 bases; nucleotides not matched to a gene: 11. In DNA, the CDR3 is TGTGCCAGCAGTTTTAGGGTTAGCGGGGCACAGGATACGCAGTATTTT. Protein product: CASSFRVSGAQDTQYF.

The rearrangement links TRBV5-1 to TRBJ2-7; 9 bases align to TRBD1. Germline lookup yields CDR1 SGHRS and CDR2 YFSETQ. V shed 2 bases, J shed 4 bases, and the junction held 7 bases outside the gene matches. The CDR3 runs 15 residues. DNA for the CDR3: TGCGCCAGCAGCTTCCGGGACAGGGATCCGTACGAGCAGTACTTC. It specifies CASSFRDRDPYEQYF.

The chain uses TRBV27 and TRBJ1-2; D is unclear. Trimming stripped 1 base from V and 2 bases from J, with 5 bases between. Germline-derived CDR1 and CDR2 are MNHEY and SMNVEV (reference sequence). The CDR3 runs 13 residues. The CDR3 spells CASSLYANYGYTF. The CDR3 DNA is TGTGCCAGCAGTTTATACGCAAACTATGGCTACACCTTC.

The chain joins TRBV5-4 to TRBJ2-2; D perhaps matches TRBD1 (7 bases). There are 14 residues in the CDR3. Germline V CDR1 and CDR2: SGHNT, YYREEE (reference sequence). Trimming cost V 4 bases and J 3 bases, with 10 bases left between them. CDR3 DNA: TGTGCCAGCAGCGACAGGGAGGACACCGGGGAGCTGTTTTTT. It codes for CASSDREDTGELFF.

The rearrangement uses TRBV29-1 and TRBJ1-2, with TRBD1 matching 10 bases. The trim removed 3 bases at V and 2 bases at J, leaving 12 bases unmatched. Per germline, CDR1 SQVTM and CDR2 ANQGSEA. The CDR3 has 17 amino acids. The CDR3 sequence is CSVDSRPPGQGNYGYTF. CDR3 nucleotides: TGCAGCGTTGACTCCAGACCCCCGGGACAGGGGAACTATGGCTACACCTTC.

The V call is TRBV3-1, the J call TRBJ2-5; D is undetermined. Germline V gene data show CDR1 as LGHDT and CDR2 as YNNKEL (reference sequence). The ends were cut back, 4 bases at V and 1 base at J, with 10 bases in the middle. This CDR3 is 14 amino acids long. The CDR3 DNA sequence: TGTGCCAGCAGCCGCCAGGACGGCCAAGAGACCCAGTACTTC. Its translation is CASSRQDGQETQYF.

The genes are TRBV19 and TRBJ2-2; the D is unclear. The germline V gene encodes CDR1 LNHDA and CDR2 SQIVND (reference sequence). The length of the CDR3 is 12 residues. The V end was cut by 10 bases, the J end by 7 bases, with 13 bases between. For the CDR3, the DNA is TGTGCCACCGCGCCCTTCCACGGGGAGCTGTTTTTT. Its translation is CATAPFHGELFF.

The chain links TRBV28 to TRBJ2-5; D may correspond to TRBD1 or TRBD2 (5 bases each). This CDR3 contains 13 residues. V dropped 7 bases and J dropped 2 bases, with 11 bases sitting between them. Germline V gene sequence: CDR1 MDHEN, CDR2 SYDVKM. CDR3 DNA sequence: TGTGCCAGCACCCCAGGGAGTCAAGAGACCCAGTACTTC. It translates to CASTPGSQETQYF.

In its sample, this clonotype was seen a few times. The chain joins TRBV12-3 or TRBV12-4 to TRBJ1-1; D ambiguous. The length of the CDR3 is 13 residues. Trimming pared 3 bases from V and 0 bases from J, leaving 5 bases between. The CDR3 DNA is TGTGCCAGCAGTTTGAGGGTGAACACTGAAGCTTTCTTT. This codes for CASSLRVNTEAFF.